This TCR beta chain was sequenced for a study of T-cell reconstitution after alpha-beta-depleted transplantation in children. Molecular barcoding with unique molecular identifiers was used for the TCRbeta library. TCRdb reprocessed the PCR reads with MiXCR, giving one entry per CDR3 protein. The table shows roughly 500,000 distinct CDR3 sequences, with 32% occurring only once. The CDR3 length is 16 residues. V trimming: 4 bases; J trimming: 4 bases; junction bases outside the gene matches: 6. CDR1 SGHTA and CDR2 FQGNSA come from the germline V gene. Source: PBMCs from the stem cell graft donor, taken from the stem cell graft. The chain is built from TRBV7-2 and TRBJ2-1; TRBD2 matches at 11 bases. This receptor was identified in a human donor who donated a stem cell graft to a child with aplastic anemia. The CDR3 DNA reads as TGTGCCAGCAGCTCAGCCGGGACTAGCGGTTACAATGAGCAGTTCTTC. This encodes CASSSAGTSGYNEQFF.